The subject of this entry is one T cell receptor beta chain. This clonotype was seen only a few times. The target of this receptor is not known. No much larger clonotype is one base removed from it; base qualities were not supplied. The CDR3 contains 14 residues, cysteine and phenylalanine counted. Only CDR3 DNA is held: 42 bases, read in frame from base 1. In the germline V gene, CDR1 corresponds to LGHNA and CDR2 to YNFKEQ. The source of the sample is a study of blood T cells in healthy people across ages (dated by TCRdb to about 2015). Regarding the study in general: In model experiments, roughly one uniquely barcoded TCR beta cDNA molecule per two T cells was captured by template switching. Using deep sequencing normalized with unique cDNA molecular identifiers, the study measured how TCR beta repertoire diversity changes with age. The donors were split into four age groups: young (average around 15 years), middle-aged (more than 35), aged (over 55) and long-lived (approximately 80). Using the same blood draw, the study looked at two additional independent replicas of 1 million unique cDNA reads for two donors, one aged 18 to 30 and the other aged 80 or older. Points the paper makes about the study in general: Because the CMV infection status of the donors was unknown, age-related changes in expanded clonotypes may potentially have been confounded. Compared with the aged group, the long-lived group had more naive CD4+ T cells, fewer expanded clones and increased TCR diversity, a pattern suggesting age selection. Observed TCR beta diversity per million T cells fell roughly linearly with age, and a significant reduction was already apparent by age about 43. Since profiling was done on bulk unsorted PBMCs, naive and antigen-experienced compartments could not be conclusively compared. There was a strong correlation between observed TCR beta diversity and the percentage of naive T cells measured by flow cytometry. Estimates of total diversity based on one million sequenced T cells were regarded as lower bounds and as underestimates.

Libraries were constructed by 5' RACE. TCRdb records Illumina HiSeq 2500 as the sequencer. A second PCR of roughly 6 to 11 cycles was performed with a sample-barcoded 5' primer and a J-beta primer mix. A unique molecular identifier was introduced onto each TCR beta cDNA molecule by a template-switch 5' adaptor carrying 12 random nucleotides. At least 3 million CDR3-containing paired-end reads were obtained from each sample. All of the RNA was converted into first-strand cDNA using the Mint cDNA synthesis kit, with a TRBC-specific oligonucleotide serving as the primer. Following uracil-DNA glycosylase treatment, a first 18-cycle PCR with universal primers M1SS and BC2_uni_R was performed on all cDNA. Processing in the source paper ran as follows. Normalization of each sample was performed by random selection of 1 million high-quality reads, each carrying a distinct molecular identifier. Reads sharing molecular identifiers were discarded rather than binned into consensus sequences. MiTCR, run with a Q25 quality threshold and the strictest error-elimination algorithm, handled CDR3 identification, clonotype clustering and error correction. A nonparametric unseen species model using Euler transformation provided a lower-bound estimate of total TCR beta diversity. Clones were called with MiXCR by TCRdb after fastp trimmed the public reads at Q25, and only in-frame beta chains were retained. A single entry per CDR3 protein holds the most common genes and DNA from its merged rows. TCRdb's processing, not the study's, gives the V and J calls here. In all, the sample holds roughly 800,000 distinct CDR3 sequences, and around 25% of those were seen once. The ten biggest clones cover around 3.6% of the sample.

The donors were roughly 38 Caucasian individuals from Russia, aged roughly 6 to 100 years, who were systemically healthy. Each donor gave around 9.8 milliliters of peripheral blood, collected into EDTA-treated Vacutainer tubes. Ficoll-Paque density-gradient centrifugation was used to isolate PBMCs, with at least 6.5 million per sample. Trizol reagent was used to extract total RNA from the PBMCs, yielding at least 5 micrograms per sample. The percentages of naive CD45RAhigh/CD27high T cells were determined by flow cytometry on a PBMC aliquot from every donor. These data were also reused for a study on T cells of mothers and their children. The second study also describes: Donors were nine systemically healthy Caucasian individuals: three mothers and their six children. cDNA synthesis consumed the entire amount of extracted RNA, loaded at about 1.6 ug RNA in each 15 ul reaction. In the second PCR, the M1S primer added sample barcodes and 2-4 random nucleotides. Each mother yielded over 9.5 million TCR beta CDR3 reads and each child roughly 2.9 million reads. TCR recombination output is similarly shaped by thymic selection in related and unrelated pairs, with a minor effect exerted by inherited differences. Normalized repertoire overlap was always slightly but never significantly higher in related than unrelated mother-child pairs. No persistent microchimeric T cell clones were found, with a detection sensitivity of approximately 100 clones per million clonotypes. The study used deep NGS to compare TCR beta repertoires of mothers and children, seeking features distinguishing related mother-child pairs from unrelated individuals. The mean age was about 40 +/- 4 years for the mothers and about 10 +/- 4 years for the children. Libraries were sequenced on Illumina HiSeq 2000 with 100+100 nt paired-end reads after adapter ligation with NEBNext reagents. To prevent cross-contamination, the mother and child libraries were prepared a month apart and were sequenced in separate runs. For each donor, somewhere between 500,000 and 2,000,000 distinct TCR beta clonotypes were identified. Naive TCR beta clonotypes were estimated from low-frequency clonotypes matched to each donor's FACS-determined naive share, without sorting.

This receptor was obtained from a boy aged 5-17 years in good health. The chain uses TRBV4-2 and TRBJ2-5; TRBD2 might be the D gene, on 6 matching bases. The better agreement between TRBJ2-1 and the DNA end casts doubt on the J call. Sequencing was performed on blood. The DNA reads as follows: TGTGCCAGCAGCCCACGGGAGCAATACAATGAGCAGTTCTTC. This sequence encodes CASSPREQYNEQFF.